This entry concerns a single TCR beta chain. The authors' processing: From reference gene primer amplification, estimates of nucleated cell counts were derived. Measured with immunoSEQ multiplex PCR; TCRdb has only the in-frame clones, and not every one. The V and J calls and the clone size are those of that table, but D and trimming were determined from the DNA. The table lists about 220,000 clones, more than 75% of them singletons. The data derive from a study of blood T cell repertoires in COVID-19. Study-wide context: The cDNA or gDNA used as material had been derived from T cells, B-cell-depleted T cells, or PBMCs.

CDR1 and CDR2 from the germline V gene are MGHRA and YSYEKL. After removal of 0 bases from V and 5 bases from J, the junction contained 7 bases not matched to a gene. The length of the CDR3 is 16 residues. The specimen sequenced was peripheral blood. This clonotype was obtained from a man in his forties with active or convalescent COVID-19. The chain employs TRBV4-1 and TRBJ2-7; TRBD1 aligns across 10 bases. CDR3 sequence: CASSQDLRDRGHEQYF. Written as DNA, the CDR3 is TGCGCCAGCAGCCAAGATCTGAGGGACAGGGGCCACGAGCAGTACTTC.